This is a list of T cell receptor beta chains from one sample in a study of cytomegalovirus exposure and HLA in healthy donors. Using immunoSEQ multiplex PCR, the repertoire was profiled, and TCRdb retains in-frame clones only, with some absent. In all, the sample yields about 58,000 clones. Sequencing was performed on PBMCs. Source of these receptors: a woman in her late teens or twenties in good health and CMV-seronegative. Both conserved end residues are part of each CDR3. D genes are given only for firm matches.

cdr3_nt cdr3_aa j_call v_call d_call cdr3_length
TGTGCCAGCAGCTTCTTCGGGACAGGGTACACTGAAGCTTTCTTT CASSFFGTGYTEAFF TRBJ1-1 TRBV7-2 TRBD1 15
TGCGCCAGCAGCTTAGCGGGGCTCAGCACAGATACGCAGTATTTT CASSLAGLSTDTQYF TRBJ2-3 TRBV5-1 TRBD2 15
TGCAGCGTTTTGGGCCGCTCCTACGAGCAGTACTTC CSVLGRSYEQYF TRBJ2-7 TRBV29-1 . 12
TGTGCCAGCAGCTTTTCGACCTTCACAGCCGAAGCTTTCTTT CASSFSTFTAEAFF TRBJ1-1 TRBV7-2 . 14
TGTGCCAGCAGCTCACGACGGACGGGAGAGCAGTACTTC CASSSRRTGEQYF TRBJ2-7 TRBV11-2 . 13
TGTGCCAGCAGTTTCACCCCGCGGGAGCAGTACTTC CASSFTPREQYF TRBJ2-7 TRBV28 . 12
TGTGCCAGCAGCCAGGGGGCTTGGGATTCACCCCTCCACTTT CASSQGAWDSPLHF TRBJ1-6 TRBV27 TRBD1 14
TGTGCCAGCAGTTACTCCAAGTTTGGCGAGACCCAGTACTTC CASSYSKFGETQYF TRBJ2-5 TRBV6-5 . 14
TGTGCCAGCAGCTTAGGGGTGGGAGCGGACACCGGGGAGCTGTTTTTT CASSLGVGADTGELFF TRBJ2-2 TRBV7-9 . 16
TGTGCCAGCAGCTACCTCCCGCGGGAGATAAAGAATGAGCAGTTCTTC CASSYLPREIKNEQFF TRBJ2-1 TRBV7-3 TRBD2 16
TGTGCCACCAGCAGAGGGACATCCCTCTACGAGCAGTACTTC CATSRGTSLYEQYF TRBJ2-7 TRBV15 . 14
TGCGCCAGCAGCTTGGAGACAGGGAATCACGAAAAACTGTTTTTT CASSLETGNHEKLFF TRBJ1-4 TRBV5-1 TRBD1 15
TGTGCCTGGAGCTTGACAGGAAACTATGGCTACACCTTC CAWSLTGNYGYTF TRBJ1-2 TRBV30 . 13
TGCGCCAGCAGACGACAGGCACTCAACACTGAAGCTTTCTTT CASRRQALNTEAFF TRBJ1-1 TRBV5-1 . 14
TGTGCCAGCAGTGAACTAGCGGGGGGCCCAGATACGCAGTATTTT CASSELAGGPDTQYF TRBJ2-3 TRBV6-1 TRBD2 15
TGTGCCAGCAGCGCCCGGGGGGCCCAATCCAATGAGCAGTTCTTC CASSARGAQSNEQFF TRBJ2-1 TRBV7-8 . 15
TGTGCCTGGAGTGTACACGGTAGACAGGGCTCCTATAATTCACCCCTCCACTTT CAWSVHGRQGSYNSPLHF TRBJ1-6 TRBV30 TRBD1 18
TGTGCCAGCGGGAGGGGGGGTAGCGGGGCCCGGGATACGCAGTATTTT CASGRGGSGARDTQYF TRBJ2-3 TRBV4-2 TRBD2 16
TGTGCCAGCAGTCGGTCGACAGGAGTTGGAAACACCATATATTTT CASSRSTGVGNTIYF TRBJ1-3 TRBV6-5 . 15
TGCGCCAGCAGCCCCGGATTGGAGGTTTACACAGATACGCAGTATTTT CASSPGLEVYTDTQYF TRBJ2-3 TRBV5-1 . 16
TGTGCCAGCAGTGCACAACTACAGGGGCGCGGCTACACCTTC CASSAQLQGRGYTF TRBJ1-2 TRBV6-1 TRBD1 14
TGTGCCAGTAGCATACTCCTACAGGGGAATAATTCACCCCTCCACTTT CASSILLQGNNSPLHF TRBJ1-6 TRBV19 TRBD1 16
TGTGCCATCAGTCTCCAGGGACAGGGTATCTACGAGCAGTACTTC CAISLQGQGIYEQYF TRBJ2-7 TRBV10-3 TRBD1 15
TGCGCCAGCAGCCCGGGAGTAGGGCAAGAGGCCCAGTACTTC CASSPGVGQEAQYF TRBJ2-5 TRBV5-1 . 14
TGTGCCAGCAGCTCCTCCCGAGACAGGGACCAAGAGACCCAGTACTTC CASSSSRDRDQETQYF TRBJ2-5 TRBV11-1 TRBD1 16
TGTGCCAGCACCCAAAAGGGGCTGTCTGGAAACACCATATATTTT CASTQKGLSGNTIYF TRBJ1-3 TRBV6-5 . 15
TGCGCCAGCAGCGGTAGCGGGGGACCCTACGAGCAGTACTTC CASSGSGGPYEQYF TRBJ2-7 TRBV5-1 TRBD2 14
TGTGCCAGCAGTGTTACACAGGGTTTTCAAGAGACCCAGTACTTC CASSVTQGFQETQYF TRBJ2-5 TRBV6-1 . 15
TGTGCCAGCAGCTCGACAGTCTCTGGAAACACCATATATTTT CASSSTVSGNTIYF TRBJ1-3 TRBV7-2 . 14
TGTGCCAGCAGCTTGGTGCAGGGGGAGACTGAAGCTTTCTTT CASSLVQGETEAFF TRBJ1-1 TRBV5-6 TRBD1 14
TGTGCCAGCAGTTGGATTAGCGGGGACACAGATACGCAGTATTTT CASSWISGDTDTQYF TRBJ2-3 TRBV6-5 TRBD2 15
TGTGCCAGCAGCATACAGGGGAGCACGGTGCAGTACTTC CASSIQGSTVQYF TRBJ2-7 TRBV5-4 TRBD1 13
TGTGCCAGCAACCTAGCGGGACCCTACAATGAGCAGTTCTTC CASNLAGPYNEQFF TRBJ2-1 TRBV28 TRBD2 14
TGCGCCAGCAGCCAAGAAGGACAGCCAGGGGCCGCCTATGGCTACACCTTC CASSQEGQPGAAYGYTF TRBJ1-2 TRBV4-1 . 17
TGCGCCAGCAGCCACCCCCGGGCAGGGGGCGACTATGGCTACACCTTC CASSHPRAGGDYGYTF TRBJ1-2 TRBV4-1 TRBD1 16
TGTGCCAGCGCACGGGAAAGCCTCAGCTATGGCTACACCTTC CASARESLSYGYTF TRBJ1-2 TRBV27 . 14
TGTGCCAGCTCATGGGGCGATAGCAATCAGCCCCAGCATTTT CASSWGDSNQPQHF TRBJ1-5 TRBV18 . 14
TGTGCCAGTAGCCGACAGGGGGCAGGTGAGCAGTACTTC CASSRQGAGEQYF TRBJ2-7 TRBV19 TRBD1 13
TGTGCCAGTAGTCTCGGTAGCGGGAGGGCTCTCAATGAGCAGTTCTTC CASSLGSGRALNEQFF TRBJ2-1 TRBV19 TRBD2 16
TGTGCCAGCAGCCCATCTAGCTCAATGGGCTATGAGCAGTTCTTC CASSPSSSMGYEQFF TRBJ2-1 TRBV27 . 15
TGTGCCAGCAGTCTAACCAATCAGCCCCAGCATTTT CASSLTNQPQHF TRBJ1-5 TRBV28 . 12
TGCGCCAGCAGCTTGTTAGTGTCACTAGCGGGAGGAGAGACCCAGTACTTC CASSLLVSLAGGETQYF TRBJ2-5 TRBV5-1 TRBD2 17
TGCAGCAGTTCGACAGGGCCTGAAGCTTTCTTT CSSSTGPEAFF TRBJ1-1 TRBV29-1 TRBD1 11
TGTGCCAGCAGCCCACAGGGGGTAGAAACTGAAGCTTTCTTT CASSPQGVETEAFF TRBJ1-1 TRBV2 TRBD1 14
TGCGCCAGCAGCCTTCCCCGGGGAACTTTACCACGCACAGATACGCAGTATTTT CASSLPRGTLPRTDTQYF TRBJ2-3 TRBV4-1 . 18
TGTGCCAGCAGTGAGTTGAGCGACACCGGGGAGCTGTTTTTT CASSELSDTGELFF TRBJ2-2 TRBV25-1 . 14
TGTGCCAGCAGCGTAGGACAGGCGAGTGAGCAGTACTTC CASSVGQASEQYF TRBJ2-7 TRBV7-8 TRBD1 13
TGCAGTGCTCCAGGACAGGTGGGCTACACCTTC CSAPGQVGYTF TRBJ1-2 TRBV20-1 TRBD1 11